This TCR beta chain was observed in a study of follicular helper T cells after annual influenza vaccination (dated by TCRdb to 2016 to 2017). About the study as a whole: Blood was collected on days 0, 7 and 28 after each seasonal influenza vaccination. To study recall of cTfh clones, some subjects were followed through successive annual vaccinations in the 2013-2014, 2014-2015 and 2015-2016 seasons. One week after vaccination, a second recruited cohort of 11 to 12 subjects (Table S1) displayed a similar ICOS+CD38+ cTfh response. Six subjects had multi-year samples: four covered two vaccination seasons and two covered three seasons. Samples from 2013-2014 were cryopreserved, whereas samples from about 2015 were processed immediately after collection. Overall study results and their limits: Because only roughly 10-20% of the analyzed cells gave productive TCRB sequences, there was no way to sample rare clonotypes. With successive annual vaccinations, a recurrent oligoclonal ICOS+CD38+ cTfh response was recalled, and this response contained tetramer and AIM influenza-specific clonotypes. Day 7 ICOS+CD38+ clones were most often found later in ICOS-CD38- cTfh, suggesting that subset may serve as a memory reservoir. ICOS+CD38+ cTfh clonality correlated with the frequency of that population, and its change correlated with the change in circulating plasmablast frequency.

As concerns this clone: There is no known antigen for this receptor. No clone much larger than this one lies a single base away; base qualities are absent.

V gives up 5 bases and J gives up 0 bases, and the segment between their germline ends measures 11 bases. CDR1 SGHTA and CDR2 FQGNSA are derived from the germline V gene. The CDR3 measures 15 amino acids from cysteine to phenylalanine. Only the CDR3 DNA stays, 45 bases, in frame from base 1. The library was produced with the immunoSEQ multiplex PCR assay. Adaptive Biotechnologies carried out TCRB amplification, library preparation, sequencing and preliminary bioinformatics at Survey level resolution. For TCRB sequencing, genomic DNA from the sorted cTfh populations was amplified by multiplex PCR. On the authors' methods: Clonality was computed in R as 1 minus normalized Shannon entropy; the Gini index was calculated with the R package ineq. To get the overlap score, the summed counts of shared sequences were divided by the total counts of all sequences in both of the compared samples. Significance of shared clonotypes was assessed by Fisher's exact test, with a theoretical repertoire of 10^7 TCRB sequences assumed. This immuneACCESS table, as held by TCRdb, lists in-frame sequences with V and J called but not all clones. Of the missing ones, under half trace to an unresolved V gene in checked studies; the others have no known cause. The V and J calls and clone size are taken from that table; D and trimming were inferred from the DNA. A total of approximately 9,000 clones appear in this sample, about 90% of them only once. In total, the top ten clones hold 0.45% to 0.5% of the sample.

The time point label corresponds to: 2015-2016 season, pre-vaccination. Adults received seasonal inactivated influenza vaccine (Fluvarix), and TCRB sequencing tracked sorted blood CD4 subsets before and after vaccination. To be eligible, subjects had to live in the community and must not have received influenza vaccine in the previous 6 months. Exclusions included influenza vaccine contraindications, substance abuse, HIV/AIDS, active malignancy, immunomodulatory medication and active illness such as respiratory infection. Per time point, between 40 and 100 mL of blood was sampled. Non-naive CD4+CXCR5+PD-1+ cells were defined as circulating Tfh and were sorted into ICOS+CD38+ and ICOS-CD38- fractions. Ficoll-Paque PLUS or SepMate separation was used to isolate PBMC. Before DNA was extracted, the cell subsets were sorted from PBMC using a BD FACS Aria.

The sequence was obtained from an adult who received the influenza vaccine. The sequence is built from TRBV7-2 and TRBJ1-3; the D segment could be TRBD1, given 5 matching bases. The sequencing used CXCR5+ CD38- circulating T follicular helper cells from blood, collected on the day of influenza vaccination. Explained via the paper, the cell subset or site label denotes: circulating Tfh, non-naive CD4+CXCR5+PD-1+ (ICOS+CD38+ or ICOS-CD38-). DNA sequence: TGTGCCAGCAGCCCCCAGACAGACTCTGGAAACACCATATATTTT. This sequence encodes CASSPQTDSGNTIYF.